These T cell receptor beta chains were read from a single sample in a study of blood T cell repertoires in COVID-19. Assay: immunoSEQ multiplex PCR; the TCRdb copy retains only in-frame clones and omits some. The table records about 480,000 clones, roughly 90% of them present only once. Sequencing used PBMCs or T cells enriched from blood (not recorded which). These receptors all come from a woman aged 35 to 49 who had recovered from COVID-19. The CDR3 runs from the conserved cysteine through the conserved F or W. Each record gives: J gene, V gene, D gene, clone size, CDR3 DNA, CDR3 protein. The D gene is left open where the match is weak. For some rows the clone size is stated as once, few or many, or as a class when expanded; others skip it.

>TRBJ1-2|TRBV16|.|.
TGTGCCAGCAGCCAATCGGCAGGCAACTATGGCTACACCTTC
CASSQSAGNYGYTF
>TRBJ2-7|TRBV5-1|.|once
TGCGCCAGCAGCTTGAAAGGGGACGAGCAGTACTTC
CASSLKGDEQYF
>TRBJ1-4|TRBV30|.|.
TGTGCCTGGAGTGTACTACCAGGGGCGAGTGAAAAACTGTTTTTT
CAWSVLPGASEKLFF
>TRBJ2-5|TRBV5-6|TRBD2|.
TGTGCCAGCAGCCTATGGACTAGCGGCCAATGGGAGACCCAGTACTTC
CASSLWTSGQWETQYF
>TRBJ2-2|TRBV19|TRBD2|.
TGTGCCACCACTGGACTAGCGATCGGGGAGCTGTTTTTT
CATTGLAIGELFF
>TRBJ1-2|TRBV7-9|TRBD1|.
TGTGCCAGCAGCTCATCCGGGACAGGGGGCTATGGCTACACCTTC
CASSSSGTGGYGYTF
>TRBJ1-2|TRBV27|.|.
TGTGCCAGCAGTGCCTCTTACAGGGTTTTATATGGCTACACCTTC
CASSASYRVLYGYTF
>TRBJ2-1|TRBV5-1|.|.
TGCGCCAGCAGCTTCGTCGGGACAGAGCAGTTCTTC
CASSFVGTEQFF
>TRBJ2-3|TRBV7-9|.|.
TGTGCCAGCAGCCCATTCATAGAGACAGCCCGCACAGATACGCAGTATTTT
CASSPFIETARTDTQYF
>TRBJ1-1|TRBV7-9|TRBD1|.
TGTGCCAGCAGCCCCACAGGGGGCACTGAAGCTTTCTTT
CASSPTGGTEAFF
>TRBJ1-1|TRBV4-1|TRBD1|.
TGCGCCAGCAGCCGACCCGACAGGGAGAACACTGAAGCTTTCTTT
CASSRPDRENTEAFF
>TRBJ1-3|TRBV12-3/TRBV12-4|.|.
TGTGCCAGCAGTTTGAGGGCAGTAAACACCATATATTTT
CASSLRAVNTIYF
>TRBJ2-7|TRBV9|TRBD2|.
TGTGCCAGCAGCGTAGATTGGACTAGCGGGACCTACGAGCAGTACTTC
CASSVDWTSGTYEQYF
>TRBJ1-1|TRBV20-1|.|.
TGCAGTGCTAGGAGTAACACTGAAGCTTTCTTT
CSARSNTEAFF
>TRBJ2-3|TRBV11-3|TRBD2|.
TGTGCCAGCAGCCGCACTAGCGGGAGAGGCACAGATACGCAGTATTTT
CASSRTSGRGTDTQYF
>TRBJ1-2|TRBV27|.|.
TGTGCCAGCAGTTTTGGACAGAACTATGGCTACACCTTC
CASSFGQNYGYTF
>TRBJ2-3|TRBV13|TRBD2|.
TGTGCCAGCAGCTTAGAGGGACTAGCGGGAGCTAACACAGATACGCAGTATTTT
CASSLEGLAGANTDTQYF
>TRBJ1-1|TRBV20-1|.|.
TGCAGTGCTAGTCGGGGGGCAAACACTGAAGCTTTCTTT
CSASRGANTEAFF
>TRBJ1-6|TRBV5-4|TRBD1|.
TGTGCCAGCAGCTTCGGGACAGGGAGCTCCTATAATTCACCCCTCCACTTT
CASSFGTGSSYNSPLHF
>TRBJ1-1|TRBV2|.|few
TGTGCCAGCAGTGAGGAGGCTGGGGAGTTGGACACTGAAGCTTTCTTT
CASSEEAGELDTEAFF